The T cell receptor beta chain described here comes from a study of post-analysis software for immune sequencing data. Turning to the study itself: Patients with relapsing-remitting, secondary progressive and progressive-relapsing multiple sclerosis courses were all represented. Study conclusions and caveats: Strong co-clustering by F measure was evident for samples that had been prepared in the same batch. Multiple sclerosis was associated with a significant reduction in normalized Chao1 diversity relative to controls. Five TRBV segments occurring more often in patients than controls included TRBV5-6, TRBV5-1 and TRBV20-1.

Libraries were made from TCR beta cDNA, and they carried unique molecular identifiers. The authors obtained roughly 550,000 cDNA molecules from roughly 1.1 to 9.2 million T cells. Via MiXCR, TCRdb re-called the PCR reads, giving one row per CDR3 protein. The sample holds about 820,000 distinct CDR3 sequences, around 50% seen once. This clonotype was detected only once. What it recognizes is unknown. The CDR3 runs 16 residues. Germline V gives CDR1 SGHVS, CDR2 FQNEAQ. Trimming took off 2 bases at V and 2 bases at J, with 14 bases between the two ends. Specimen: blood. The clonotype originates from a girl aged 10 to 17 with multiple sclerosis. This chain joins TRBV7-8 and TRBJ2-3; no reliable D call. CDR3 protein: CASSLKIGLSTDTQYF. The CDR3 DNA reads TGTGCCAGCAGCTTAAAGATTGGGCTTTCCACAGATACGCAGTATTTT.